This note documents a single T cell receptor beta chain sequence. Its antigen remains unidentified. The CDR3 runs 15 residues. V dropped 2 bases and J dropped 1 base, with 9 bases sitting between them. Germline V gene data show CDR1 as LNHDA and CDR2 as SQIVND (reference sequence). Vbeta (60) and Jbeta (13) primers were used in the PCR. Original handling: There were around 78 million unique TCR beta chains by a later count, and approximately 11 million of them were shared. TCRdb's table, derived via immunoSEQ multiplex PCR, lists solely in-frame clones and lacks some. The DNA gave D and trimming, while V, J and clone size come from that table. The sample has 100,000 to 150,000 clones; the top ten hold under 2%. The data are from a study of cytomegalovirus exposure and HLA in healthy donors. Whole-study results and caveats: For TCR beta chains, V- and J-gene trimming was later linked to a missense DCLRE1C variant. Certain indistinguishable V segments, among them TRBV6-2 and TRBV6-3, were excluded.

This chain uses TRBV19 with TRBJ2-1; no reliable D call. The source material was PBMCs. The TCR originated in a woman in her forties in good health and CMV-seropositive. CDR3 in amino acids: CASSISSESYNEQFF. The CDR3 nucleotides are TGTGCCAGTAGTATATCGTCAGAATCCTACAATGAGCAGTTCTTC.